The 26 T cell receptor beta chains presented below share a single source sample, sequenced in a study of cytomegalovirus exposure and HLA in healthy donors. The PCR used 60 Vbeta and 13 Jbeta primers. The table came from immunoSEQ multiplex PCR; TCRdb's copy has only in-frame clones and leaves some out. The sample carries around 140,000 clones, approximately 80% recorded once. Sequenced material: PBMCs. The source is a woman younger than 30 in good health and CMV-seropositive.

V and J are TRBV5-4 and TRBJ2-3, with D unclear. This CDR3 is 9 amino acids long. V was pared by 7 bases and J by 8 bases, with 5 bases between. Germline V gene lookup returns CDR1 SGHNT and CDR2 YYREEE (reference sequence). The CDR3 loop reads CASSGTQYF. The CDR3 DNA sequence: TGTGCCAGCTCGGGTACGCAGTATTTT.

CDR3 amino acids: CASRRGGLETQYF. CDR3 coding DNA: TGCGCCAGCAGGAGGGGGGGTTTGGAGACCCAGTACTTC. The chain links TRBV5-1 to TRBJ2-5; maybe TRBD2 (7 bases). Looked up from germline, CDR1 is SGHRS and CDR2 is YFSETQ. Trimming took 5 bases from V and 5 from J, leaving 13 bases between them. The CDR3 loop spans 13 amino acids.

The rearrangement uses TRBV7-2 and TRBJ1-1; TRBD1 aligns across 10 bases. Germline V gene lookup returns CDR1 SGHTA and CDR2 FQGNSA. The trim removed 1 base at V and 10 bases at J, leaving 3 bases unmatched. The CDR3 runs to 13 residues. The CDR3 reads CASSLGQGAGAFF. In DNA, the CDR3 is TGTGCCAGCAGCTTAGGACAGGGGGCCGGAGCTTTCTTT.

This clone has a single count. The V call is TRBV5-1, the J call TRBJ2-3; no reliable D call. V lost 4 bases and J lost 6, with 15 bases in between. In germline, CDR1 is SGHRS, CDR2 YFSETQ. The CDR3 is 14 residues long. As DNA, the CDR3 is TGCGCCAGCAGCGTAACCGGTCCGCCGGATACGCAGTATTTT. Translating it yields CASSVTGPPDTQYF.

The chain uses TRBV15 and TRBJ2-4; TRBD1 matches 7 bases. J was trimmed by 0 bases and V by 0 bases; bases with no gene match: 5. Germline V gene lookup returns CDR1 LNHNV and CDR2 YYDKDF (reference sequence). The CDR3 loop spans 17 amino acids. The CDR3 DNA sequence: TGTGCCACCAGCAGAGATAGGGGGCCGGTAGCCAAAAACATTCAGTACTTC. Its protein product is CATSRDRGPVAKNIQYF.

A remark on this clone: The same CDR3 is also encoded by other DNA sequences in this sample. CDR3 in amino acids: CASSLGGGPYEQYF. In DNA, the CDR3 is TGTGCCAGCAGCTTAGGAGGAGGGCCCTACGAGCAGTACTTC. The chain is built from TRBV7-2 and TRBJ2-7, with a tentative D call TRBD2 (6 bases). The CDR3 is 14 residues long. Trimming cost V 1 base and J 2 bases, with 9 bases left between them. CDR1 SGHTA and CDR2 FQGNSA come from the germline V gene.

The rearrangement links TRBV5-1 to TRBJ2-3; perhaps TRBD2 as D (5 bases). Trimming cost V 0 bases and J 2 bases, with 13 bases left between them. Germline values: CDR1 SGHRS, CDR2 YFSETQ. The CDR3 runs to 16 residues. The CDR3 coding sequence is TGCGCCAGCAGCTTGGGGGCCGCAGACTACACAGATACGCAGTATTTT. Translation gives CASSLGAADYTDTQYF.

J is TRBJ1-3 and V is TRBV5-1, with 11 bases fitting TRBD1. Per the germline V gene, CDR1 is SGHRS and CDR2 is YFSETQ. The junction had 9 bases not matched to a gene; V was cut back by 4 bases and J by 0 bases. The CDR3 consists of 18 residues. CDR3 loop: CASSLGTGGLFSGNTIYF. CDR3 nucleotide sequence: TGCGCCAGCAGCCTCGGGACAGGGGGACTATTCTCTGGAAACACCATATATTTT.

In nucleotides, the CDR3 is TGCGCCAGCAGCCAACCTCGGACAGGGGCGAGGACCAAAAACATTCAGTACTTC. This encodes CASSQPRTGARTKNIQYF. V and J are TRBV4-1 and TRBJ2-4, with 9 bases matching TRBD1. There are 18 residues in the CDR3. Germline V lookup: CDR1 MGHRA, CDR2 YSYEKL. The J segment lost 2 bases and the V segment lost 2 bases, leaving 10 bases of the junction unmatched.

V usage is TRBV6-5 and J usage is TRBJ2-7, with TRBD2 as a possible D gene (6 bases). From germline, CDR1 is MNHEY and CDR2 SVGAGI. V was trimmed by 2 bases and J by 2 bases, leaving 13 bases between them. There are 15 residues in the CDR3. The CDR3 protein is CASSYGLPGAYEQYF. CDR3 bases: TGTGCCAGCAGTTACGGCCTCCCGGGAGCCTACGAGCAGTACTTC.

This sequence joins TRBV4-1 and TRBJ2-1; 14 bases agree with TRBD2. This CDR3 contains 18 residues. From germline, CDR1 is MGHRA and CDR2 YSYEKL. V lost 3 bases and J lost 4; bases outside the gene matches: 8. Written as DNA, the CDR3 is TGCGCCAGCAGCCATAGACTAGCGGGGGGGTTATCATACAATGAGCAGTTCTTC. Its translation: CASSHRLAGGLSYNEQFF.

V and J are TRBV2 and TRBJ1-1, with TRBD1 identical over 8 bases. V gave up 4 bases and J gave up 4 bases; unmatched junction bases: 11. The germline V gene encodes CDR1 SNHLY and CDR2 FYNNEI. CDR3 length equals 16 residues. This CDR3 reads CASSGWTGNDGTEAFF. CDR3 coding DNA: TGTGCCAGCAGTGGGTGGACAGGGAACGATGGCACTGAAGCTTTCTTT. The full variable domain, its missing parts supplied by reference TRBV2 and TRBJ1-1, is EPEVTQTPSHQVTQMGQEVILRCVPISNHLYFYWYRQILGQKVEFLVSFYNNEISEKSEIFDDQFSVERPDGSNFTLKIRSTKLEDSAMYFCASSGWTGNDGTEAFFGQGTRLTVV.

The chain employs TRBV18 and TRBJ1-1; D perhaps matches TRBD1 (5 bases). CDR1 is KGHSH and CDR2 is LQKENI in the germline V gene. The V end lost 3 bases, the J end lost 4 bases, and 18 bases lay between the germline ends. The CDR3 consists of 16 residues. DNA of the CDR3: TGTGCCAGCTCACCCCTGGACAAGGTTAGTGGCACTGAAGCTTTCTTT. Protein sequence: CASSPLDKVSGTEAFF.

The V call is TRBV28, the J call TRBJ2-4, with 8 positions matching TRBD1. Germline CDR1 reads MDHEN; CDR2 reads SYDVKM. This CDR3 region has 14 residues. The V segment lost 7 bases and the J segment 6 bases; nucleotides outside the gene matches: 8. CDR3 sequence: CASTPDRAGNIQYF. DNA for the CDR3: TGTGCCAGCACCCCGGACAGGGCCGGAAACATTCAGTACTTC.

The rearrangement joins TRBV7-2 to TRBJ2-3; 8 bases are a match to TRBD2. V lost 1 base and J lost 8; bases outside the gene matches: 2. Germline CDR1 SGHTA, CDR2 FQGNSA. This CDR3 contains 13 residues. CDR3 bases: TGTGCCAGCAGCTTAGTCGGGGGGGCTACGCAGTATTTT. Encoded protein: CASSLVGGATQYF.

CDR3 amino acids: CASSRQGMNTEAFF. The CDR3 DNA sequence: TGTGCCAGCAGTAGACAGGGCATGAACACTGAAGCTTTCTTT. The V and J genes are TRBV27 and TRBJ1-1; TRBD1 agrees at 7 bases. This CDR3 comprises 14 residues. From germline, CDR1 is MNHEY and CDR2 SMNVEV (reference sequence). V shed 5 bases and J 0 bases; nucleotides not matched to a gene: 3.

This clone has only a few counts. Compared with germline, one end of the junction differs, possibly owing to a read error. DNA of the CDR3: TGTGCCAGCAGAACCAACTCTGGCTACACCTTC. Translated: CASRTNSGYTF. The chain carries TRBV6-5 and TRBJ1-2, with D hard to call. The CDR3 loop spans 11 amino acids. The germline CDR1 and CDR2 sequences are MNHEY and SVGAGI.

The rearrangement joins TRBV30 to TRBJ1-5, with D unresolved. The germline V and J ends were trimmed by 0 bases and 7 bases, with 13 bases remaining between them. From germline, CDR1 is GTSNPN and CDR2 SVGIG (reference sequence). The CDR3 runs 14 residues. CDR3: CAWSVEGYYQPQHF. In nucleotides, the CDR3 is TGTGCCTGGAGTGTAGAGGGTTACTACCAGCCCCAGCATTTT. The full variable domain, its missing parts supplied by reference TRBV30 and TRBJ1-5, is SQTIHQWPATLVQPVGSPLSLECTVEGTSNPNLYWYRQAAGRGLQLLFYSVGIGQISSEVPQNLSASRPQDRQFILSSKKLLLSDSGFYLCAWSVEGYYQPQHFGDGTRLSIL.

This chain joins TRBV7-8 and TRBJ2-7; D is possibly TRBD2 (6 bases). This CDR3 has 14 residues. V gave up 1 base and J gave up 5 bases, with 12 bases separating them. Looked up from germline, CDR1 is SGHVS and CDR2 is FQNEAQ. In nucleotides, the CDR3 is TGTGCCAGCAGCTTAGGGGGCGGGAACCACGAGCAGTACTTC. It codes for CASSLGGGNHEQYF.

The CDR3 DNA sequence: TGTGCCATCAGCCAGACAGGGCCCGCCAGTGAAGCTTTCTTT. It codes for CAISQTGPASEAFF. The chain couples TRBV10-3 to TRBJ1-1; 7 positions agree with TRBD1. Losses at the gene ends were 6 bases for V and 7 bases for J; bases not matched to a gene: 11. This CDR3 is built from 14 residues. Looked up from germline, CDR1 is ENHRY and CDR2 is SYGVKD.

V is TRBV6-7 and J is TRBJ1-3; unclear D gene. TRBV6-7 is classed as an ORF, of uncertain function. The CDR3 sequence is 19 residues long. V lost 2 bases to trimming and J lost 0 bases, with 20 bases between them. In nucleotides, the CDR3 is TGTGCCAGCAGTTACGGTTGCCATGGGCCCGGAGGCTCTGGAAACACCATATATTTT. Its protein product is CASSYGCHGPGGSGNTIYF.

The chain employs TRBV25-1 and TRBJ1-1; TRBD1 is a possible D gene (5 bases). The germline V gene encodes CDR1 MGHDK and CDR2 SYGVNS. The CDR3 spans 14 residues. Trimming removed 6 bases at V and 5 bases at J, with 16 bases between. The CDR3: CASRGQQGKTEAFF. CDR3 DNA: TGTGCCAGCAGGGGCCAGCAGGGTAAGACTGAAGCTTTCTTT.

The chain joins TRBV5-4 to TRBJ2-3, with a weak D call TRBD2 (5 bases). V lost 0 bases and J lost 0, with 8 bases in between. CDR1 and CDR2 (germline): SGHNT, YYREEE (reference sequence). This CDR3 is 15 amino acids long. CDR3 sequence (DNA): TGTGCCAGCAGCTTGGATTCGGGGAGCACAGATACGCAGTATTTT. Amino acids: CASSLDSGSTDTQYF.

The rearrangement links TRBV2 to TRBJ2-1, with 12 bases that match TRBD2. V dropped 8 bases and J dropped 4; count of bases not matched to a gene: 6. Germline CDR1 and CDR2: SNHLY and FYNNEI. The CDR3 contains 15 residues. CDR3 sequence: CASGRTSGAYNEQFF. The CDR3 DNA follows: TGTGCCAGCGGACGGACTAGCGGGGCTTACAATGAGCAGTTCTTC.

The genes are TRBV5-1 and TRBJ2-5, with TRBD2 matching over 7 bases. J gave up 0 bases and V 1 base, and 6 bases lay outside the gene matches. The germline gives CDR1 SGHRS, CDR2 YFSETQ. This CDR3 has 16 residues. This CDR3 reads CASSLNQGGYQETQYF. The CDR3 coding sequence is TGCGCCAGCAGCTTGAACCAGGGAGGGTACCAAGAGACCCAGTACTTC. Together with reference TRBV5-1 and TRBJ2-5, the CDR3 gives the full variable domain: KAGVTQTPRYLIKTRGQQVTLSCSPISGHRSVSWYQQTPGQGLQFLFEYFSETQRNKGNFPGRFSGRQFSNSRSEMNVSTLELGDSALYLCASSLNQGGYQETQYFGPGTRLLVL.

The chain has TRBV4-2 and TRBJ2-5, with 8 bases identical to TRBD1. CDR3 length: 14 residues. Trimming took 6 bases from V and 11 from J; bases not matched to a gene: 14. Germline V lookup: CDR1 LGHNA, CDR2 YNFKEQ. CDR3 coding DNA: TGTGCCAGCAGACCTGGACAGGGTTCCTACGGGCAGTACTTC. Its protein is CASRPGQGSYGQYF.